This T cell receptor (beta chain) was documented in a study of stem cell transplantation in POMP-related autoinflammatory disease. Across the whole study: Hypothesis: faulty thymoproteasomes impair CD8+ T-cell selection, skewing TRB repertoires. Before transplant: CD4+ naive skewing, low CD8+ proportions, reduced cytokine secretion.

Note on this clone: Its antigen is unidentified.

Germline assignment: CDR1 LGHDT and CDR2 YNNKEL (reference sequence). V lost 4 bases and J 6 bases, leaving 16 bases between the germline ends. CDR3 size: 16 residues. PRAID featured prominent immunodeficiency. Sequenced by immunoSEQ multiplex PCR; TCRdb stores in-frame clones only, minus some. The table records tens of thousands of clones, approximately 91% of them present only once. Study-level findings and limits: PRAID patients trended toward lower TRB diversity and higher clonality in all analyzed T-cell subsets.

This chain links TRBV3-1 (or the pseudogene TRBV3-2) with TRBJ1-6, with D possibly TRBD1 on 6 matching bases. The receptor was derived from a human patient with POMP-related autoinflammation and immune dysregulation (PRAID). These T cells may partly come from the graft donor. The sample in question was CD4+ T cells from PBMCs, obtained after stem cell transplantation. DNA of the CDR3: TGTGCCAGCAGCCCCCTCTCAGGGACATCTAATTCACCCCTCCACTTT. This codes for CASSPLSGTSNSPLHF.